The rows below give T cell receptor beta chains drawn from one sample of a study of T cells in Graves' hyperthyroidism and ophthalmopathy. One entry per CDR3 protein results from TCRdb running MiXCR on the multiplex PCR reads. Among around 520,000 distinct CDR3 sequences, around 22% were seen once, and the ten largest hold around 10%. Sequencing was performed on blood. All receptors come from a woman aged 25-40 years with Graves' ophthalmopathy. Each CDR3 is given with its conserved first and last residue. D genes are given only for firm matches. Rows may omit the clone size; those that give it use once, few, many or a size class.

>NA|TRBJ1-1|TRBV7-8|NA
CASSLAKGVPMNTEAFF
TGTGCCAGCAGCTTAGCAAAGGGGGTCCCGATGAACACTGAAGCTTTCTTT
>NA|TRBJ2-2|TRBV6-2/TRBV6-3|many
CASSHAKGTGELFF
TGTGCCAGCAGCCACGCGAAGGGGACCGGGGAGCTGTTTTTT
>NA|TRBJ1-1|TRBV7-3|few
CASSLGPQENTEAFF
TGTGCCAGCAGCTTAGGGCCCCAGGAGAACACTGAAGCTTTCTTT
>NA|TRBJ1-2|TRBV20-1|many
CSARDTETYGYTF
TGCAGTGCTAGAGATACGGAGACCTATGGCTACACCTTC
>NA|TRBJ1-1|TRBV3-1|many
CASSLTAETEAFF
TGTGCCAGCAGCCTTACCGCAGAGACTGAAGCTTTCTTT
>TRBD2|TRBJ2-4|TRBV3-1|few
CASSQEGLAGGLAKNIQYF
TGTGCCAGCAGCCAAGAGGGTCTAGCGGGGGGACTAGCCAAAAACATTCAGTACTTC
>TRBD1|TRBJ1-5|TRBV12-3/TRBV12-4|NA
CASSLGQGLKPQHF
TGTGCCAGCAGTTTAGGACAGGGATTGAAGCCCCAGCATTTT
>TRBD1|TRBJ1-2|TRBV28|once
CASSPGQGRIGYTF
TGTGCCAGCAGTCCCGGACAGGGTCGGATAGGCTACACCTTC
>NA|TRBJ1-1|TRBV2|NA
CASSDIRGGGEAFF
TGTGCCAGCAGTGATATCCGGGGTGGTGGTGAAGCTTTCTTT
>NA|TRBJ2-7|TRBV29-1|many
CSVRRDTAGEQYF
TGCAGCGTCCGCCGGGACACAGCTGGGGAGCAGTACTTC
>TRBD2|TRBJ2-7|TRBV2|few
CASLPTSGGIEQYF
TGTGCCAGCCTACCGACTAGCGGGGGGATCGAGCAGTACTTC
>NA|TRBJ1-2|TRBV20-1|NA
CSASGAGASENGYTF
TGCAGTGCTAGCGGAGCAGGGGCATCAGAGAATGGCTACACCTTC
>NA|TRBJ1-2|TRBV27|NA
CASSPTQGEGYTF
TGTGCCAGCAGTCCTACTCAGGGAGAAGGCTACACCTTC
>NA|TRBJ1-2|TRBV12-3/TRBV12-4|NA
CASRIATPGNYGYTF
TGTGCCAGCAGGATAGCGACCCCAGGAAACTATGGCTACACCTTC
>TRBD1|TRBJ2-7|TRBV4-1|NA
CASSQTGRNEQYF
TGCGCCAGCAGCCAGACAGGGCGGAACGAGCAGTACTTC
>NA|TRBJ2-3|TRBV2|few
CASSVPVGLGTDTQYF
TGTGCCAGCAGTGTGCCAGTAGGGCTGGGCACAGATACGCAGTATTTT
>TRBD1|TRBJ1-2|TRBV12-3/TRBV12-4|many
CASSSRDRGKRGYTF
TGTGCCAGCAGCTCCCGGGACAGGGGGAAGAGAGGCTACACCTTC
>TRBD1|TRBJ1-1|TRBV5-1|NA
CASSPGTGNVWAFF
TGCGCCAGCAGCCCCGGGACAGGGAATGTGTGGGCTTTCTTT
>TRBD1|TRBJ2-5|TRBV13|NA
CASATGTGRETQYF
TGTGCCAGCGCGACCGGGACAGGGAGAGAGACCCAGTACTTC